The clone carrying this TCR beta chain was detected only once. This CDR3 spans 15 amino acids. Trimming removed 1 base from V and 4 bases from J, with 12 bases in between. The germline gives CDR1 SGHVS, CDR2 FNYEAQ. The source of the sample is a study of cytomegalovirus exposure and HLA in healthy donors. Assay used: immunoSEQ multiplex PCR; TCRdb lists only in-frame clones, some missing. The table lists about 360,000 clones, 86% of them singletons. Separate from the approximately 720-subject first cohort, the approximately 120-subject validation cohort was the one that the donors belonged to. The chain has TRBV7-6 and TRBJ2-3; a possible D gene is TRBD2 (6 bases). Sequenced sample: PBMCs. This TCR came from a woman aged 18-29 years in good health and CMV-seronegative. The CDR3 region has the DNA TGTGCCAGCAGCTTAGTAGGAGGGGAATCAGATACGCAGTATTTT. Translating gives CASSLVGGESDTQYF.